The rows below give T cell receptor beta chains drawn from one sample of a study of CD8+CD57+ T cells in acquired aplastic anemia. Each CDR3 protein is one row after TCRdb ran MiXCR on the reads. Among 400,000 to 450,000 distinct CDR3 sequences listed, 65% to 75% were seen once. Specimen: sorted CD4+, CD8+, or CD8+CD57+ T cells (not recorded which) from PBMCs. These receptors originate from a human donor in good health, serving as a control. Both conserved end residues are part of each CDR3. A D gene is named only where the DNA matches it firmly. Clone sizes are given selectively: once, few, many, or a class where the clone is expanded.

j_call v_call clone_size d_call cdr3_nt cdr3_aa
TRBJ2-7 TRBV20-1 - TRBD1 TGCAGTGCTAGACCCGGGACAGACGCACCTGAGCAGTACTTC CSARPGTDAPEQYF
TRBJ1-4 TRBV19 - TRBD1 TGTGCCAGTAGTATAAAGTCGGGACAGGCTGAAAAACTGTTTTTT CASSIKSGQAEKLFF
TRBJ2-7 TRBV5-6 - TRBD1 TGTGCCAGCAGCACACAGGGGACGGCCTACGAGCAGTACTTC CASSTQGTAYEQYF
TRBJ1-5 TRBV6-1 - - TGTGCCAGCAGTGAAGCGCAAGGGACGGAGTATAGCAATCAGCCCCAGCATTTT CASSEAQGTEYSNQPQHF
TRBJ1-5 TRBV19 many - TGTGCCAGTAGTCCTAACTCGGGCAATCAGCCCCAGCATTTT CASSPNSGNQPQHF
TRBJ2-2 TRBV7-3 many TRBD2 TGTGCCAGCAGCTATAGCGGGGACCGTGGCACCGGGGAGCTGTTTTTT CASSYSGDRGTGELFF
TRBJ2-7 TRBV24-1 - - TGTGCCACCAGTGTTTTATACGAGCAGTACTTC CATSVLYEQYF
TRBJ2-5 TRBV12-3/TRBV12-4 - TRBD2 TGTGCCAGCAGCCAACCTAGCGGGGGGACCACCGGGGAGACCCAGTACTTC CASSQPSGGTTGETQYF
TRBJ2-7 TRBV7-8 many TRBD2 TGTGCCAGCAGCTATCGGACTAGCGGGGGATACGAGCAGTACTTC CASSYRTSGGYEQYF
TRBJ1-6 TRBV20-1 many - TGCAGTGCAGAGGAGCGAGGAGGCCTTAAGAGTCACCTCCACTTT CSAEERGGLKSHLHF
TRBJ1-5 TRBV20-1 - - TGCAGTGCTAGTTCGGGGTCGAACCAGCCCCAGCATTTT CSASSGSNQPQHF
TRBJ2-7 TRBV12-3/TRBV12-4 once - TGTGCCAGCAGTTTTGGGCCGGATTACGAGCAGTACTTC CASSFGPDYEQYF
TRBJ2-7 TRBV5-1 - TRBD2 TGTGCCAGCACATCTAGCGGCATTACCTACGAGCAGTACTTC CASTSSGITYEQYF
TRBJ1-1 TRBV7-3 many - TGTGCCAGCAGCTTAACAGGGCGGGAGAACACTGAAGCTTTCTTT CASSLTGRENTEAFF
TRBJ2-7 TRBV2 - TRBD1 TGTGCCAGCAGCGTGGGACAGGGGGCCTCCGAGCAGTACTTC CASSVGQGASEQYF
TRBJ1-2 TRBV6-5 many TRBD1 TGTGCCAGCAGTTACGCACAGGGGGATGGCTACACCTTC CASSYAQGDGYTF
TRBJ2-5 TRBV7-2 - - TGTGCCAGCAGCTTTTTTGAGGGCGGGGAGACCCAGTACTTC CASSFFEGGETQYF
TRBJ2-1 TRBV2 many TRBD2 TGTGCCAGCAGTGAGGCTAGCGGGGGGGGGACCTCCTACAATGAGCAGTTCTTC CASSEASGGGTSYNEQFF
TRBJ1-2 TRBV20-1 - - TGCAGTGCTGGGACTAGCGGCTATGGCTACACCTTC CSAGTSGYGYTF
TRBJ2-5 TRBV20-1 - TRBD2 TGCAGTGCTAGGTGGGGGGGGATTCATAAAGAGACCCAGTACTTC CSARWGGIHKETQYF
TRBJ2-1 TRBV24-1 few TRBD1 TGTGCCACCACAGGGACAGTCGGCAATGAGCAGTTCTTC CATTGTVGNEQFF
TRBJ2-7 TRBV19 many - TGTGCCAGTAGTCCCCGGGGTAGCTTCTACGAGCAGTACTTC CASSPRGSFYEQYF
TRBJ2-7 TRBV19 many - TGTGCCAGTAGTATAGGGGATCCTTTCACCTACGAGCAGTACTTC CASSIGDPFTYEQYF